One and the same sample provided the 22 T cell receptor beta chains below, sequenced in a study of identical twins. TCRdb reanalysed the 5' RACE reads using MiXCR and keeps one entry per CDR3 protein. The sample has 1.5 million to 2 million distinct CDR3 sequences, about 31% seen once. Sequencing input: cord blood. The receptors here all came from a newborn girl in good health.

The chain is built from TRBV24-1 and TRBJ2-1; 16 nucleotides match TRBD2. The germline CDR1 and CDR2 sequences are KGHDR and SFDVKD. The CDR3 consists of 16 residues. With V trimmed by 6 bases and J by 7 bases, 5 bases remained unmatched. CDR3 nucleotide sequence: TGTGCCACCAGTATGGGACTAGCGGGGGGGCCGAATGAGCAGTTCTTC. Translation: CATSMGLAGGPNEQFF.

This clonotype has a handful of counts. The chain carries TRBV7-9 and TRBJ1-2, with D unresolved. The V end lost 7 bases, the J end lost 8 bases, and 11 bases lay between the germline ends. Germline V lookup: CDR1 SEHNR, CDR2 FQNEAQ (reference sequence). The CDR3 runs to 11 residues. The CDR3 loop reads CASKQAEGYTF. Here the CDR3 DNA reads TGTGCCAGCAAGCAGGCTGAGGGCTACACCTTC.

The V and J genes are TRBV5-1 and TRBJ2-1; perhaps TRBD2 as D (7 bases). The ends were cut back, 4 bases at V and 8 bases at J, with 19 bases in the middle. Looked up from germline, CDR1 is SGHRS and CDR2 is YFSETQ. This CDR3 is 15 amino acids long. CDR3 nucleotides: TGCGCCAGCAGCGCCCGAGGGGGGGGGCCCCATGAGCAGTTCTTC. Translation: CASSARGGGPHEQFF.

This clonotype was seen ten or more times. The rearrangement links TRBV6-5 to TRBJ2-3; unclear D gene. V lost 5 bases, J lost 4 bases, and 7 bases lay in between. The CDR3 has 12 amino acids. Germline V lookup: CDR1 MNHEY, CDR2 SVGAGI. CDR3 in DNA: TGTGCCAGCAGTCGTAGTGCAGATACGCAGTATTTT. Amino acids: CASSRSADTQYF.

This clonotype was seen only a few times. The genes are TRBV28 and TRBJ2-3; 8 nucleotides line up with TRBD2. Trimming at V came to 5 bases and at J to 2 bases, leaving 6 bases not matched to a gene. CDR3 length: 15 amino acids. Germline V gene sequence: CDR1 MDHEN, CDR2 SYDVKM. CDR3 sequence reads: CASSPGGAHTDTQYF. CDR3 nucleotides: TGTGCCAGCAGTCCCGGGGGGGCCCACACAGATACGCAGTATTTT.

This clonotype appeared a few times. The V gene is TRBV27, the J gene TRBJ2-5, with 9 bases lining up with TRBD2. Germline assignment: CDR1 MNHEY and CDR2 SMNVEV (reference sequence). The length of the CDR3 is 15 residues. V shed 4 bases, J shed 3 bases, and the junction held 6 bases outside the gene matches. In DNA, the CDR3 is TGTGCCAGCAGTTCCCTCGGACTAGCGAAAGAGACCCAGTACTTC. It translates to CASSSLGLAKETQYF.

This clonotype has just a few counts. The CDR3 here is CSARGSDNYGYTF. The CDR3 nucleotides are TGCAGTGCTAGAGGGTCGGACAACTATGGCTACACCTTC. This chain connects TRBV20-1 to TRBJ1-2; no firm D call. The CDR3 has 13 amino acids. The V gene's germline CDR1 is DFQATT and CDR2 SNEGSKA (reference sequence). Trimming pared 1 base from V and 2 bases from J, leaving 8 bases between.

The chain employs TRBV6-1 and TRBJ2-7; unclear D gene. Germline CDR1 reads MNHNS; CDR2 reads SASEGT. V gave up 8 bases and J gave up 3 bases, with 11 bases separating them. The CDR3 covers 12 residues. CDR3 sequence (DNA): TGTGCCAGCGCCCCGGGCCTCTACGAGCAGTACTTC. Translating gives CASAPGLYEQYF.

The chain couples TRBV13 to TRBJ1-2, with a possible D match to TRBD1 (6 bases). Germline V CDR1 and CDR2: PRHDT, FYEKMQ (reference sequence). The ends were cut back, 6 bases at V and 7 bases at J, with 15 bases in the middle. The CDR3 is made up of 13 amino acids. The CDR3 DNA reads TGTGCCAGCAGGGCTACAGGGCCTTCTGGCTACACCTTC. This codes for CASRATGPSGYTF.

The chain couples TRBV5-1 to TRBJ2-1; 7 bases align to TRBD1. The CDR3 has 15 residues. CDR1 SGHRS and CDR2 YFSETQ come from the germline V gene. V lost 5 bases, J lost 5 bases, and 10 bases stayed unmatched. CDR3 in DNA: TGCGCCAGCAGTACAACCGACAGGGTTAACAATGAGCAGTTCTTC. As protein: CASSTTDRVNNEQFF. Full variable domain (remainder filled in from reference TRBV5-1 and TRBJ2-1): KAGVTQTPRYLIKTRGQQVTLSCSPISGHRSVSWYQQTPGQGLQFLFEYFSETQRNKGNFPGRFSGRQFSNSRSEMNVSTLELGDSALYLCASSTTDRVNNEQFFGPGTRLTVL.

This clonotype has a single count. One base separates it from a far larger clone, so it is likely a read error. The gene calls are TRBV27 and TRBJ2-5; D is ambiguous. Matching the DNA end better, TRBJ2-7 makes the J call doubtful. The germline V gene has CDR1 MNHEY and CDR2 SMNVEV (reference sequence). There are 11 residues in the CDR3. The chain's CDR3 is CASNSSYEQYF. DNA of the CDR3: TGTGCCAGCAATAGCTCCTACGAGCAGTACTTC.

This clonotype occurred a few times. This chain joins TRBV29-1 and TRBJ1-2; 8 bases match TRBD1. With 3 bases clipped from V and 8 bases from J, the junction kept 8 bases outside the gene matches. The CDR3 contains 13 residues. Germline V gene sequence: CDR1 SQVTM, CDR2 ANQGSEA. CDR3 in DNA: TGCAGCGTTGAGGGGCAGGGGGCGGAGGGCTACACCTTC. It is translated as CSVEGQGAEGYTF.

This clonotype appeared a few times. The chain links TRBV6-1 to TRBJ2-2; maybe TRBD2 (6 bases). Germline-derived CDR1 and CDR2 are MNHNS and SASEGT. CDR3 length: 15 amino acids. The V end was cut by 3 bases, the J end by 1 base, with 9 bases between. The CDR3 protein is CASSDLGGNTGELFF. The CDR3 DNA follows: TGTGCCAGCAGTGATTTGGGGGGGAACACCGGGGAGCTGTTTTTT.

This clonotype was seen a few times. This sequence joins TRBV20-1 and TRBJ1-5, with D possibly TRBD1 on 5 matching bases. Between the trimmed V and J ends, which lost 6 bases and 5 bases, there was a span of 14 bases. This CDR3 is built from 13 residues. Looked up from germline, CDR1 is DFQATT and CDR2 is SNEGSKA (reference sequence). The CDR3 DNA reads TGCAGTGCGAGGGGCGACGATGATCAGCCCCAGCATTTT. Residues: CSARGDDDQPQHF.

The J gene is TRBJ2-7, the V gene TRBV5-6; perhaps TRBD1 as D (6 bases). Trimming removed 2 bases at V and 4 bases at J, with 19 bases between. Germline V gives CDR1 SGHDT, CDR2 YYEEEE. CDR3 length: 16 amino acids. The DNA of the CDR3 is TGTGCCAGCAGCTTCGGTTTTGACAGGCTAAAGTACGAGCAGTACTTC. This encodes CASSFGFDRLKYEQYF.

This sequence joins TRBV3-1 and TRBJ2-7; D perhaps matches TRBD2 (5 bases). Germline CDR1 and CDR2: LGHDT and YNNKEL (reference sequence). Between the trimmed V and J ends, which lost 0 bases and 6 bases, there was a span of 21 bases. The length of the CDR3 is 17 residues. CDR3 nucleotide sequence: TGTGCCAGCAGCCAAGATTTGGCCGGGATTGCGGTGGGCGAGCAGTACTTC. Its translation is CASSQDLAGIAVGEQYF.

The chain recombines TRBV6-1 with TRBJ1-2, with D perhaps matching TRBD1 (6 bases). There are 14 residues in the CDR3. Germline values: CDR1 MNHNS, CDR2 SASEGT. Between the trimmed V and J ends, which lost 1 base and 4 bases, there was a span of 10 bases. The CDR3 coding sequence is TGTGCCAGCAGTGAAGGAGACAGGCCCTATGGCTACACCTTC. Translating it yields CASSEGDRPYGYTF.

The CDR3 DNA sequence: TGTGCCAGCAGCTTAGCGACTAGCGGGAGAGGTGGGACCAAAAACATTCAGTACTTC. The encoded protein is CASSLATSGRGGTKNIQYF. This sequence joins TRBV7-9 and TRBJ2-4; 12 bases match TRBD2. This CDR3 spans 19 amino acids. Looked up from germline, CDR1 is SEHNR and CDR2 is FQNEAQ (reference sequence). V lost 0 bases and J lost 2; bases outside the gene matches: 8.

This rearrangement joins TRBV5-1 to TRBJ2-7; 7 positions match TRBD2. The last part of the DNA fits TRBJ2-5 better; the J call may be wrong. Germline lookup yields CDR1 SGHRS and CDR2 YFSETQ. The CDR3 runs 14 residues. DNA of the CDR3: TGCGCCAGCAGCGCGGGGCTAGCGGTAGAGACCCAGTACTTC. Translated: CASSAGLAVETQYF.

This clonotype was recorded a few times. The CDR3 DNA is TGTGCCAGTAGTATGGGCACTGAAGCTTTCTTT. Encoded protein: CASSMGTEAFF. The chain joins TRBV19 to TRBJ1-1; D gene ambiguous. V lost 3 bases and J 4 bases, leaving 3 bases between the germline ends. The CDR3 loop spans 11 amino acids. Per germline, CDR1 LNHDA and CDR2 SQIVND (reference sequence). Filled out from reference TRBV19 and TRBJ1-1, the complete variable domain reads DGGITQSPKYLFRKEGQNVTLSCEQNLNHDAMYWYRQDPGQGLRLIYYSQIVNDFQKGDIAEGYSVSREKKESFPLTVTSAQKNPTAFYLCASSMGTEAFFGQGTRLTVV.

For the CDR3, the DNA is TGTGCCATCAGTGAACAGGGTACAGCCAAAAACATTCAGTACTTC. This translates into CAISEQGTAKNIQYF. The rearrangement joins TRBV10-3 to TRBJ2-4, with D possibly matching TRBD1 (6 bases). The germline V gene encodes CDR1 ENHRY and CDR2 SYGVKD. V gave up 3 bases and J gave up 0 bases, with 9 bases separating them. This CDR3 spans 15 amino acids.

The chain uses TRBV10-3 and TRBJ2-1; TRBD2 aligns across 8 bases. The trim removed 8 bases at V and 0 bases at J, leaving 12 bases unmatched. Germline V gene sequence: CDR1 ENHRY, CDR2 SYGVKD. This CDR3 spans 17 amino acids. The CDR3 sequence is CAISKGSGASSYNEQFF. The DNA for the CDR3 is TGTGCCATCTCGAAGGGTAGCGGGGCGAGCTCCTACAATGAGCAGTTCTTC.